This entry features one T cell receptor (beta chain) sequence. The sample belongs to a study of T cell responses to AZD1222 COVID-19 vaccine. The trim removed 2 bases at V and 6 bases at J, leaving 11 bases unmatched. This CDR3 region has 16 residues. Germline V gene lookup returns CDR1 SGHRS and CDR2 YFSETQ. Libraries were prepared by immunoSEQ multiplex PCR; TCRdb keeps only in-frame clonotypes and omits some of them. The sample includes 90,000 to 150,000 clones, 87% of them seen just once. The specimen was peripheral blood, collected 28 days after the second AZD1222 dose. V gene TRBV5-1 combines with J gene TRBJ2-1, with 7 nucleotides matching TRBD1. The sequence derives from an adult who received the AZD1222 COVID-19 vaccine. This CDR3 is CASSFLAQGVGNEQFF. For the CDR3, the DNA is TGCGCCAGCAGCTTCTTAGCTCAGGGGGTAGGCAATGAGCAGTTCTTC.